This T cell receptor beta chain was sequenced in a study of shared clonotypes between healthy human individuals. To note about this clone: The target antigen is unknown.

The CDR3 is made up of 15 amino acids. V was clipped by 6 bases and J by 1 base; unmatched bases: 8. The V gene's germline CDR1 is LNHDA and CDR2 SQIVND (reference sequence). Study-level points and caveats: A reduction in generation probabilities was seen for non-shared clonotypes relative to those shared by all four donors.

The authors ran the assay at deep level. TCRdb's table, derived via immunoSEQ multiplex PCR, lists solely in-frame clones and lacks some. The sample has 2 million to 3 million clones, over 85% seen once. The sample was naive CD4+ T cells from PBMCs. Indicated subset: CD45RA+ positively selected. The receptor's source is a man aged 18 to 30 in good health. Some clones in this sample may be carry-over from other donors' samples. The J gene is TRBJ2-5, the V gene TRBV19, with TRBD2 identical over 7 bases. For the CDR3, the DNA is TGTGCCAGTAGAACCGTAGCGGGCTTCCAAGAGACCCAGTACTTC. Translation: CASRTVAGFQETQYF.